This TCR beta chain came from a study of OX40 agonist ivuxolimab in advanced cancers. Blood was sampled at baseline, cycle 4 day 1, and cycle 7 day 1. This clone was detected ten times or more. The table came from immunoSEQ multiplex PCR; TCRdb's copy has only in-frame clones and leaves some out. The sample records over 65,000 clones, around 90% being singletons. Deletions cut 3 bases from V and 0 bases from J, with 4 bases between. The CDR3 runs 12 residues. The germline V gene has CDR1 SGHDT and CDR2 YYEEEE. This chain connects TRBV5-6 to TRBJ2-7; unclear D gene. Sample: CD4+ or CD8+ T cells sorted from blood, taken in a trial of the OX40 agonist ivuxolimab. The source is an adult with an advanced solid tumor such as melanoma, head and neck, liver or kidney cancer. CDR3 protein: CASSSTSYEQYF. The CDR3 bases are TGTGCCAGCAGCTCCACCTCCTACGAGCAGTACTTC.